This entry lists 7 T cell receptor beta chains sequenced from one sample in a study of resident and recirculating memory T cells in vitiligo. Data came from immunoSEQ multiplex PCR; TCRdb stores just in-frame clones and leaves some out. The table includes 75,000 to 95,000 clones, approximately 90% detected once. Sequenced sample: blood. The receptor set was obtained from a male donor with vitiligo.

The J gene is TRBJ2-7, the V gene TRBV2; 7 positions agree with TRBD2. J was trimmed by 0 bases and V by 6 bases; bases with no gene match: 8. The CDR3 extends over 15 amino acids. Germline assignment: CDR1 SNHLY and CDR2 FYNNEI. CDR3: CASSRERGSSYEQYF. CDR3 nucleotides: TGTGCCAGCAGCCGGGAGCGGGGAAGCTCCTACGAGCAGTACTTC. The full variable domain, rest sourced from reference TRBV2 and TRBJ2-7, is EPEVTQTPSHQVTQMGQEVILRCVPISNHLYFYWYRQILGQKVEFLVSFYNNEISEKSEIFDDQFSVERPDGSNFTLKIRSTKLEDSAMYFCASSRERGSSYEQYFGPGTRLTVT.

The CDR3 is CASSPLPFSTGELFF. CDR3 DNA: TGTGCCAGCAGCCCCCTCCCGTTCAGCACCGGGGAGCTGTTTTTT. The chain is built from TRBV7-3 and TRBJ2-2, with no clear D. The CDR3 loop spans 15 amino acids. Germline V gene data show CDR1 as SGHTA and CDR2 as FQGTGA. The V end lost 5 bases, the J end lost 4 bases, and 14 bases lay between the germline ends.

The chain is built from TRBV7-8 and TRBJ2-3, with TRBD1 as a possible D gene (5 bases). V gave up 1 base and J gave up 1 base, with 12 bases separating them. This CDR3 comprises 16 residues. Germline V gene data show CDR1 as SGHVS and CDR2 as FQNEAQ. CDR3 sequence (DNA): TGTGCCAGCAGCTTAGGGGGCGTTGACCGCACAGATACGCAGTATTTT. Encoded protein: CASSLGGVDRTDTQYF.

This clone appeared a few times. The chain links TRBV28 to TRBJ1-1, with D tentatively TRBD1 (5 bases). V gave up 3 bases and J gave up 3 bases, with 14 bases separating them. Germline lookup yields CDR1 MDHEN and CDR2 SYDVKM. The CDR3 is made up of 15 amino acids. Written as DNA, the CDR3 is TGTGCCAGCAGTTTGGGTTCGGGGGTATACACTGAAGCTTTCTTT. Protein product: CASSLGSGVYTEAFF. Looking up the rest from reference TRBV28 and TRBJ1-1 gives the full variable domain: DVKVTQSSRYLVKRTGEKVFLECVQDMDHENMFWYRQDPGLGLRLIYFSYDVKMKEKGDIPEGYSVSREKKERFSLILESASTNQTSMYLCASSLGSGVYTEAFFGQGTRLTVV.

V is TRBV20-1 and J is TRBJ1-2; no reliable D call. The CDR3 sequence is 10 residues long. Germline V gene lookup returns CDR1 DFQATT and CDR2 SNEGSKA (reference sequence). The V end lost 3 bases, the J end lost 8 bases, and 7 bases lay between the germline ends. CDR3 DNA sequence: TGCAGTGCTAGGCCGGGAGGCTACACCTTC. Translating it yields CSARPGGYTF.

The rearrangement joins TRBV12-5 to TRBJ2-7; 9 nucleotides line up with TRBD2. Germline V gene sequence: CDR1 LGHNT, CDR2 FRNRAP. Losses at the gene ends were 10 bases for V and 6 bases for J; bases not matched to a gene: 10. This CDR3 is 13 amino acids long. In DNA, the CDR3 is TGTGCTATTAGCGGGAGTAGACGGGGCGAGCAGTACTTC. It specifies CAISGSRRGEQYF.

V is TRBV7-6 and J is TRBJ2-3; 9 bases are shared with TRBD2. CDR3 size: 16 residues. Germline assignment: CDR1 SGHVS and CDR2 FNYEAQ. J gave up 3 bases and V 5 bases, and 9 bases lay outside the gene matches. The CDR3 nucleotides are TGTGCCAGCAGCCAGACGGGGCGGGGGGGGACAGATACGCAGTATTTT. Its translation: CASSQTGRGGTDTQYF.